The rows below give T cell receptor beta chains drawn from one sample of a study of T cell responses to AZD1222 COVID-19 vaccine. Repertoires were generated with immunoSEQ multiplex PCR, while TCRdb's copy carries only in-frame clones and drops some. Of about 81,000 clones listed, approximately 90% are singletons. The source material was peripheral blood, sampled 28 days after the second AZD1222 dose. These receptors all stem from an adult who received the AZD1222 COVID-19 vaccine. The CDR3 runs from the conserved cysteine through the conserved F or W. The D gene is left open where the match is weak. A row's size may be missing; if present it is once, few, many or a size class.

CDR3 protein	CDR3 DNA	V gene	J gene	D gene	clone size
CASSLRGLAQYF	TGTGCCAGCAGCCTACGGGGTCTTGCGCAGTATTTT	TRBV7-8	TRBJ2-3	.	.
CATSRGGLAGPTGELFF	TGTGCCACCAGCAGGGGGGGACTAGCGGGACCCACCGGGGAGCTGTTTTTT	TRBV15	TRBJ2-2	TRBD2	.
CASSNDRTNTGELFF	TGTGCCAGCAGCAACGACAGGACGAACACCGGGGAGCTGTTTTTT	TRBV6-5	TRBJ2-2	.	.
CASRSQAGPDTQYF	TGTGCCAGCAGGTCACAAGCGGGGCCAGATACGCAGTATTTT	TRBV6-4	TRBJ2-3	TRBD2	.
CASSLGGLDSPLHF	TGCGCCAGCAGCTTGGGGGGCCTGGATTCACCCCTCCACTTT	TRBV5-1	TRBJ1-6	.	.
CASSRQSTEAFF	TGTGCCAGCAGCCGACAGTCAACTGAAGCTTTCTTT	TRBV12-3/TRBV12-4	TRBJ1-1	.	.
CASSPGTSRTYEQYF	TGTGCCAGCAGCCCCGGGACTAGCCGAACCTACGAGCAGTACTTC	TRBV28	TRBJ2-7	TRBD2	.
CASKRQLQETQYF	TGTGCCAGCAAGAGACAGCTCCAAGAGACCCAGTACTTC	TRBV2	TRBJ2-5	.	.
CASSEAPRPGQPQHF	TGTGCCAGCAGTGAAGCGCCGCGGCCTGGTCAGCCCCAGCATTTT	TRBV6-1	TRBJ1-5	.	.
CAWSWEGGQFF	TGTGCCTGGAGTTGGGAAGGGGGGCAGTTCTTC	TRBV30	TRBJ2-1	.	few
CASSSLTEAFF	TGTGCCAGCAGCTCTCTCACTGAAGCTTTCTTT	TRBV3-1/TRBV3-2	TRBJ1-1	.	.
CASSLTSFEQFF	TGTGCCAGCAGCCTTACTAGTTTTGAGCAGTTCTTC	TRBV7-3	TRBJ2-1	.	.
CAWKLLGGRSTEAFF	TGTGCCTGGAAACTTCTGGGGGGCAGGAGCACTGAAGCTTTCTTT	TRBV30	TRBJ1-1	.	once
CAWEAGVREQYF	TGTGCCTGGGAAGCGGGAGTAAGGGAGCAGTACTTC	TRBV30	TRBJ2-7	TRBD2	.
CSDSGQGGDTQYF	TGCAGCGACTCGGGACAGGGTGGTGATACGCAGTATTTT	TRBV29-1	TRBJ2-3	TRBD1	.
CASSLTGALDTEAFF	TGTGCCAGCTCACTAACAGGGGCCCTCGACACTGAAGCTTTCTTT	TRBV18	TRBJ1-1	TRBD1	.
CASSYSRGKSTGELFF	TGTGCCAGCAGTTACTCGAGAGGGAAGAGCACCGGGGAGCTGTTTTTT	TRBV6-5	TRBJ2-2	.	.
CASSPSSGGPDTQYF	TGTGCCAGCTCACCTTCCAGCGGGGGACCAGATACGCAGTATTTT	TRBV18	TRBJ2-3	TRBD2	once
CASSPTSGLTDTQYF	TGTGCCAGCAGCCCCACTAGCGGCTTAACAGATACGCAGTATTTT	TRBV14	TRBJ2-3	TRBD2	.
CASSFGAGRGTGELFF	TGTGCCAGCAGCTTTGGGGCGGGGCGGGGTACCGGGGAGCTGTTTTTT	TRBV5-4	TRBJ2-2	.	.
CARSLLKNTEAFF	TGTGCCAGAAGCTTGCTTAAAAACACTGAAGCTTTCTTT	TRBV5-3	TRBJ1-1	.	.
CASSANYRGEQFF	TGTGCCAGCAGCGCCAACTACCGCGGTGAGCAGTTCTTC	TRBV7-3	TRBJ2-1	.	.
CASSVDVGLAANTGELFF	TGTGCCAGCAGCGTTGACGTGGGACTAGCGGCGAACACCGGGGAGCTGTTTTTT	TRBV9	TRBJ2-2	TRBD2	.
CASSLTSGRAYNEQFF	TGTGCCAGCAGTCTCACTAGCGGGAGGGCGTACAATGAGCAGTTCTTC	TRBV28	TRBJ2-1	TRBD2	.
CASSLSVWGRPNTEAFF	TGTGCCAGCAGTTTATCAGTTTGGGGCAGACCGAACACTGAAGCTTTCTTT	TRBV28	TRBJ1-1	.	.
CASSEGGIYGYTF	TGTGCCAGCAGTGAAGGGGGGATCTATGGCTACACCTTC	TRBV2	TRBJ1-2	.	.